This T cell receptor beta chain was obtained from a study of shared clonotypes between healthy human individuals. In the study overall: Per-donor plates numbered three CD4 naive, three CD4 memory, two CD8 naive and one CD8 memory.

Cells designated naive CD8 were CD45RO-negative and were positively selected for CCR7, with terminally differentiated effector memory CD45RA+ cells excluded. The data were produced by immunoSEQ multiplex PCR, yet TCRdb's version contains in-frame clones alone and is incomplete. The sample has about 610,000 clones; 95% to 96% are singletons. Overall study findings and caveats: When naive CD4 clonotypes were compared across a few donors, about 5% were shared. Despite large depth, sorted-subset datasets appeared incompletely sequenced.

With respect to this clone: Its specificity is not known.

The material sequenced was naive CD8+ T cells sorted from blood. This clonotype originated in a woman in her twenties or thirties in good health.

The CDR3 spells CAWSSDEQFF. CDR3 bases: TGTGCCTGGAGTTCGGATGAGCAGTTCTTC. The rearrangement uses TRBV30 and TRBJ2-1; D gene ambiguous. Looked up from germline, CDR1 is GTSNPN and CDR2 is SVGIG (reference sequence). This CDR3 has 10 residues. V was trimmed by 2 bases and J by 8 bases, leaving 4 bases between them.